This entry lists 14 T cell receptor beta chains sequenced from one sample in a study of T cell responses to AZD1222 COVID-19 vaccine. Method: immunoSEQ multiplex PCR; TCRdb's copy keeps in-frame clones and lacks some. In the table there are about 180,000 clones, 90% to 95% of which are singletons. Sequencing was performed on peripheral blood, taken 28 days after the second AZD1222 dose. Every receptor here comes from an adult who received the AZD1222 COVID-19 vaccine.

The chain combines TRBV9 with TRBJ2-7, with D tentatively TRBD1 (6 bases). The CDR3 is 15 residues long. Looked up from germline, CDR1 is SGDLS and CDR2 is YYNGEE. The germline V and J ends were trimmed by 0 bases and 2 bases, with 12 bases remaining between them. The CDR3 region is CASSVADRDPYEQYF. Written as DNA, the CDR3 is TGTGCCAGCAGCGTAGCGGACAGAGATCCCTACGAGCAGTACTTC.

This clone appeared once. This chain connects TRBV28 to TRBJ1-6; TRBD1 aligns across 8 bases. CDR3 length: 14 amino acids. Losses at the gene ends were 6 bases for V and 9 bases for J; bases not matched to a gene: 7. The germline V gene has CDR1 MDHEN and CDR2 SYDVKM. Written as DNA, the CDR3 is TGTGCCAGCAGCCCAAGCAGGGGGCGTTCACCCCTCCACTTT. It codes for CASSPSRGRSPLHF.

The chain combines TRBV7-3 with TRBJ1-2; D remains ambiguous. Trimming cost V 6 bases and J 8 bases, with 16 bases left between them. Germline assignment: CDR1 SGHTA and CDR2 FQGTGA. The CDR3 runs to 13 residues. CDR3 nucleotide sequence: TGTGCCAGCAGTTCAACGGACCGGAGCGGCTACACCTTC. Encoded protein: CASSSTDRSGYTF.

The J gene is TRBJ1-2, the V gene TRBV5-6; D is perhaps TRBD1 (5 bases). There are 13 residues in the CDR3. Per the germline V gene, CDR1 is SGHDT and CDR2 is YYEEEE. The ends were cut back, 2 bases at V and 8 bases at J, with 13 bases in the middle. CDR3 amino acids: CASSLRGEGGYTF. The CDR3 region has the DNA TGTGCCAGCAGCTTACGTGGAGAGGGGGGCTACACCTTC.

The V and J genes are TRBV19 and TRBJ1-1, with 7 bases lining up with TRBD1. CDR3 length equals 13 residues. Germline V lookup: CDR1 LNHDA, CDR2 SQIVND (reference sequence). The trim removed 4 bases at V and 3 bases at J, leaving 2 bases unmatched. The CDR3 DNA reads as TGTGCCAGTAGTACCGACAGGGACACTGAAGCTTTCTTT. Translation gives CASSTDRDTEAFF.

V and J are TRBV7-8 and TRBJ1-1, with 9 bases identical to TRBD1. The ends lost 6 bases at V and 5 bases at J; junction bases unmatched: 7. Per the germline V gene, CDR1 is SGHVS and CDR2 is FQNEAQ. This CDR3 region has 14 residues. The CDR3 sequence: CASRPDRGLTEAFF. The CDR3 DNA reads TGTGCCAGCAGACCGGACAGGGGTTTAACTGAAGCTTTCTTT.

This clone was seen a single time. The V gene is TRBV2, the J gene TRBJ2-7; unclear D gene. Germline CDR1 and CDR2: SNHLY and FYNNEI. CDR3 length equals 18 residues. V was cut by 5 bases and J by 0 bases, with 23 bases left in between. The CDR3 DNA is TGTGCCAGCAGTCTCGACCTAAACTCAGTCTCGAGCTCCTACGAGCAGTACTTC. Translation: CASSLDLNSVSSSYEQYF.

The chain uses TRBV5-1 and TRBJ1-1, with 8 bases fitting TRBD1. Trimming took 4 bases from V and 6 from J; bases not matched to a gene: 5. Germline values: CDR1 SGHRS, CDR2 YFSETQ. The CDR3 has 13 residues. The DNA of the CDR3 is TGCGCCAGCAGCGTTCAACAGGGGGCTGAAGCTTTCTTT. Translated, it gives CASSVQQGAEAFF.

The CDR3 bases are TGCGCCAGCAGCTTGGGCGACAGCCGAAGTGCGGAAGCTTTCTTT. As protein: CASSLGDSRSAEAFF. The chain joins TRBV5-1 to TRBJ1-1; tentative D call: TRBD1 (5 bases). Trimming cost V 0 bases and J 8 bases, with 17 bases left between them. The germline V gene has CDR1 SGHRS and CDR2 YFSETQ. The CDR3 contains 15 residues.

This chain joins TRBV6-1 and TRBJ1-2; D uncertain. Germline CDR1 and CDR2: MNHNS and SASEGT. Trimming pared 2 bases from V and 7 bases from J, leaving 17 bases between. CDR3 length equals 15 residues. DNA for the CDR3: TGTGCCAGCAGTGAACTTCGATTTAGTTTAGGTGGCTACACCTTC. Its translation is CASSELRFSLGGYTF.

The chain combines TRBV19 with TRBJ2-1; TRBD1 matches 9 bases. The CDR3 is 14 amino acids. The trim removed 5 bases at V and 8 bases at J, leaving 7 bases unmatched. Germline V gene lookup returns CDR1 LNHDA and CDR2 SQIVND (reference sequence). CDR3: CASSLGQGRDEQFF. The CDR3 nucleotides are TGTGCCAGTAGTTTGGGACAGGGTCGTGATGAGCAGTTCTTC.

J is TRBJ2-1 and V is TRBV24-1, with D possibly called TRBD1 or TRBD2 (5 bases each). V lost 0 bases to trimming and J lost 1 base, with 12 bases between them. CDR1 and CDR2 from the germline V gene are KGHDR and SFDVKD. CDR3 length: 17 residues. The chain's CDR3 is CATSDLQPGRSYNEQFF. The CDR3 coding sequence is TGTGCCACCAGTGATTTGCAGCCGGGACGGTCCTACAATGAGCAGTTCTTC.

The V call is TRBV19, the J call TRBJ2-5; TRBD1 or TRBD2 may be the D gene (5 bases each). The V gene lost 5 bases and the J gene lost 5 bases, with 15 bases spanning the gap. Germline-derived CDR1 and CDR2 are LNHDA and SQIVND (reference sequence). This CDR3 contains 14 residues. The CDR3 reads CASSPGTQAETQYF. The DNA of the CDR3 is TGTGCCAGTAGTCCCGGGACCCAGGCGGAGACCCAGTACTTC.

The chain carries TRBV11-3 and TRBJ1-5, with 9 bases aligning to TRBD1. CDR1 is SGHNT and CDR2 is YENEEA in the germline V gene. This CDR3 is 18 amino acids long. V trimming: 4 bases; J trimming: 0 bases; junction bases outside the gene matches: 10. The CDR3 sequence: CASSSGTGKDYSNQPQHF. The CDR3 region has the DNA TGTGCCAGCAGCTCTGGGACAGGGAAGGACTATAGCAATCAGCCCCAGCATTTT.